One and the same sample provided the 16 T cell receptor beta chains below, sequenced in a study of blood T cell repertoires in COVID-19. TCRdb's table, derived via immunoSEQ multiplex PCR, lists solely in-frame clones and lacks some. The table has about 28,000 clones, roughly nine tenths seen once. Sequencing was carried out using peripheral blood. The receptors derive from a man aged 60 to 69 with active COVID-19.

V and J are TRBV27 and TRBJ1-2; 9 positions match TRBD1. CDR1 is MNHEY, CDR2 SMNVEV, per germline (reference sequence). This CDR3 contains 16 residues. The V gene end was trimmed by 0 bases and the J gene end by 7 bases; junction bases not matched to a gene: 9. CDR3 sequence reads: CASSLSGTGRIFGYTF. CDR3 DNA: TGTGCCAGCAGTTTATCCGGGACAGGGCGAATATTTGGCTACACCTTC.

The chain employs TRBV7-2 and TRBJ2-1; D remains unclear. Germline assignment: CDR1 SGHTA and CDR2 FQGNSA. The CDR3 has 13 residues. Trimming stripped 5 bases from V and 9 bases from J, with 14 bases between. CDR3 sequence (DNA): TGTGCCAGCAGCCCTAACCCCCCGGGTGAGCAGTTCTTC. This sequence encodes CASSPNPPGEQFF.

The V gene is TRBV5-6, the J gene TRBJ2-7, with D uncertain. CDR1 SGHDT and CDR2 YYEEEE come from the germline V gene. The CDR3 consists of 11 residues. Trimming cost V 0 bases and J 5 bases, with 3 bases left between them. Here the CDR3 reads CASSLVDEQYF. In DNA form, the CDR3 reads TGTGCCAGCAGCTTGGTCGACGAGCAGTACTTC.

The genes are TRBV28 and TRBJ2-5, with 13 bases lining up with TRBD2. V was pared by 5 bases and J by 4 bases, with 7 bases of the junction left unmatched. The germline gives CDR1 MDHEN, CDR2 SYDVKM. The CDR3 runs to 16 residues. The CDR3 region has the DNA TGTGCCAGCAGTGAAACTAGCGGGGGGGCGAGAGAGACCCAGTACTTC. The encoded protein is CASSETSGGARETQYF.

On this clone: The same CDR3 arises from other DNA sequences in this sample as well. The chain links TRBV4-1 to TRBJ1-2; TRBD1 might be the D (6 bases). The V end was cut by 4 bases, the J end by 8 bases, with 20 bases between. CDR1 is MGHRA, CDR2 YSYEKL, per germline. The CDR3 contains 15 residues. The CDR3 DNA is TGCGCCAGCAGCCCTGAACAGGGCCCTTCCCTAGGCTACACCTTC. It yields the protein CASSPEQGPSLGYTF.

The chain is built from TRBV10-2 and TRBJ1-1; TRBD1 is a possible D gene (6 bases). The germline V gene encodes CDR1 WSHSY and CDR2 SAAADI. Trimming took 7 bases from V and 2 from J, leaving 11 bases between them. This CDR3 comprises 13 residues. Here the CDR3 DNA reads TGCGCCAGCACCGGGACACTTAACACTGAAGCTTTCTTT. Protein product: CASTGTLNTEAFF.

The chain employs TRBV10-3 and TRBJ1-4; D remains unclear. The CDR3 is 15 amino acids. V was clipped by 0 bases and J by 3 bases, with 8 bases between them. Germline assignment: CDR1 ENHRY and CDR2 SYGVKD. The CDR3 DNA reads TGTGCCATCAGTGAGTCGCTTCAGGCTAATGAAAAACTGTTTTTT. Translation gives CAISESLQANEKLFF.

The chain has TRBV4-2 and TRBJ2-3; 7 bases match TRBD2. This CDR3 is 17 amino acids long. Trimming at V came to 1 base and at J to 2 bases, leaving 9 bases not matched to a gene. CDR1 and CDR2 (germline): LGHNA, YNFKEQ. The chain's CDR3 is CASSQGGAGDFTDTQYF. Written as DNA, the CDR3 is TGTGCCAGCAGCCAAGGGGGTGCGGGGGACTTCACAGATACGCAGTATTTT.

CDR3 coding DNA: TGTGCCACCGGAACTAGACAGGCCGATGGCTACACCTTC. Its protein product is CATGTRQADGYTF. This chain joins TRBV24-1 and TRBJ1-2, with D maybe TRBD1 (6 bases). The CDR3 is made up of 13 amino acids. Between the trimmed V and J ends, which lost 9 bases and 6 bases, there was a span of 16 bases. The germline V gene encodes CDR1 KGHDR and CDR2 SFDVKD.

This chain links TRBV18 with TRBJ1-2, with TRBD1 matching over 9 bases. This CDR3 is 16 amino acids long. V was clipped by 2 bases and J by 7 bases; unmatched bases: 11. The germline V gene has CDR1 KGHSH and CDR2 LQKENI. The CDR3 coding sequence is TGTGCCAGCTCACCAAGACAGGGGGACTCTTTCAGTGGCTACACCTTC. It is translated as CASSPRQGDSFSGYTF.

The chain links TRBV14 to TRBJ2-1, with a possible D match to TRBD1 (6 bases). The germline V gene encodes CDR1 SGHDN and CDR2 FVKESK. V lost 0 bases and J lost 8, with 14 bases in between. The CDR3 covers 15 residues. DNA of the CDR3: TGTGCCAGCAGCCAAGATCGCAGGGGTCACGATGAGCAGTTCTTC. Translating gives CASSQDRRGHDEQFF. The whole variable domain, filled in from reference TRBV14 and TRBJ2-1, reads EAGVTQFPSHSVIEKGQTVTLRCDPISGHDNLYWYRRVMGKEIKFLLHFVKESKQDESGMPNNRFLAERTGGTYSTLKVQPAELEDSGVYFCASSQDRRGHDEQFFGPGTRLTVL.

V and J are TRBV5-4 and TRBJ1-2, with a weak D call TRBD1 (6 bases). This CDR3 spans 14 amino acids. Germline V gives CDR1 SGHNT, CDR2 YYREEE (reference sequence). Deletions cut 4 bases from V and 4 bases from J, with 14 bases between. CDR3 residues: CASSETGQLYGYTF. Written as DNA, the CDR3 is TGTGCCAGCAGCGAAACGGGACAACTCTATGGCTACACCTTC.

The V gene is TRBV5-8, the J gene TRBJ1-1; the D gene is possibly TRBD1 (6 bases). CDR3 length: 14 amino acids. Trimming cost V 2 bases and J 1 base, with 9 bases left between them. Germline assignment: CDR1 SGHTS and CDR2 YDEGEE. CDR3 in DNA: TGTGCCAGCAGCTTTTTACAGGGGAACACTGAAGCTTTCTTT. It translates to CASSFLQGNTEAFF.

The chain carries TRBV5-1 and TRBJ1-4; D call uncertain. The CDR3 is 14 residues long. V lost 4 bases and J 6 bases, leaving 13 bases between the germline ends. Germline values: CDR1 SGHRS, CDR2 YFSETQ. The CDR3 DNA reads as TGCGCCAGCAGCCCGGGAGACGGGGATGAAAAACTGTTTTTT. This translates into CASSPGDGDEKLFF.

V usage is TRBV10-2 and J usage is TRBJ1-5; possibly TRBD1 for D (5 bases). CDR1 and CDR2 from the germline V gene are WSHSY and SAAADI. The CDR3 runs to 14 residues. V lost 2 bases to trimming and J lost 4 bases, with 9 bases between them. The CDR3, as DNA: TGCGCCAGCAGTGAGGCCGGGGGAAATCAGCCCCAGCATTTT. It translates to CASSEAGGNQPQHF.

V is TRBV2 and J is TRBJ2-1; weak D call: TRBD1 (5 bases). The CDR3 is 15 amino acids. Trimming took 5 bases from V and 8 from J, leaving 19 bases between them. Germline V gene sequence: CDR1 SNHLY, CDR2 FYNNEI. The CDR3 region has the DNA TGTGCCAGCAGTCCCTATAGGGGTCTTTTCGATGAGCAGTTCTTC. Translating gives CASSPYRGLFDEQFF.